Listed here is a single TCR beta chain. This specimen belongs to a study of T cell responses to AZD1222 COVID-19 vaccine. Trimming pared 1 base from V and 2 bases from J, leaving 13 bases between. This CDR3 has 16 residues. Germline lookup yields CDR1 SGDLS and CDR2 YYNGEE. Clones were sequenced by immunoSEQ multiplex PCR, and TCRdb holds only the in-frame ones, with some missing. The table includes about 140,000 clones, just over 90% detected once. The chain couples TRBV9 to TRBJ2-1; weak D call: TRBD2 (6 bases). The specimen was peripheral blood, collected on day 0 of MenACWY control vaccination. This sequence was found in an adult in good health. The CDR3 nucleotides are TGTGCCAGCAGCGTAAACCGGGACTTAGCCTACAATGAGCAGTTCTTC. Translation gives CASSVNRDLAYNEQFF. Supplemented by reference TRBV9 and TRBJ2-1, the full variable domain reads DSGVTQTPKHLITATGQRVTLRCSPRSGDLSVYWYQQSLDQGLQFLIQYYNGEERAKGNILERFSAQQFPDLHSELNLSSLELGDSALYFCASSVNRDLAYNEQFFGPGTRLTVL.